This T cell receptor (beta chain) is from a study of T cell repertoires in cytomegalovirus infection. V dropped 4 bases and J dropped 0 bases, with 10 bases sitting between them. Germline V CDR1 and CDR2: SEHNR, FQNEAQ (reference sequence). The CDR3 has 16 amino acids. In TCRdb, the reads were re-called with MiXCR into one record per CDR3 protein. The sample includes roughly 230,000 distinct CDR3 sequences, approximately 15% of them seen just once. The chain joins TRBV7-9 to TRBJ2-6, with a possible D match to TRBD2 (6 bases). This clonotype was obtained from a human donor in good health (CMV status not recorded). Some clones in this sample may be carry-over from other donors' samples. Material for sequencing was CD8+ T cells from PBMCs. The CDR3, as DNA: TGTGCCAGCAGCTGGAGGGACGACTCTGGGGCCAACGTCCTGACTTTC. It specifies CASSWRDDSGANVLTF.